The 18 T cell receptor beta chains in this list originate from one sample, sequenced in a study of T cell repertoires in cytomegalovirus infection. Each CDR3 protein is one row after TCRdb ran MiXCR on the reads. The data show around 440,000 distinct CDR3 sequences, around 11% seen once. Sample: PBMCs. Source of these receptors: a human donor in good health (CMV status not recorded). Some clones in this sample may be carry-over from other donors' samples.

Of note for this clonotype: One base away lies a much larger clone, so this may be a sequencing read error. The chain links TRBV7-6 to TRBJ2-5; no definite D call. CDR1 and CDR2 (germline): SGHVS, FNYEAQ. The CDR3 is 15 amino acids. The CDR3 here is CASSLAGLVEETRYF. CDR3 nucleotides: TGTGCCAGCAGCTTGGCAGGATTGGTGGAAGAGACCCGGTACTTC.

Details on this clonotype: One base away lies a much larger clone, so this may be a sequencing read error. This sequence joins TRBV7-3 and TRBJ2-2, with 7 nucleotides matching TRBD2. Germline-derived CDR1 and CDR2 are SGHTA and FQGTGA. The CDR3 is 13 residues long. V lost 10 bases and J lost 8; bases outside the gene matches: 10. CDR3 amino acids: CANSRTSKGELFF. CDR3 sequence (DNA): TGTGCCAACAGTCGGACTAGTAAGGGGGAGCTGTTTTTT.

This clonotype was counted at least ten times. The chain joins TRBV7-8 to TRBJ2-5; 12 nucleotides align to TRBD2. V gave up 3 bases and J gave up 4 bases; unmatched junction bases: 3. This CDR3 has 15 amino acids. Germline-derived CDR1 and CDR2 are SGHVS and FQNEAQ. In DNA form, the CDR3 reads TGTGCCAGCAGCTTGGAGACTAGCGGGGGAGAGACCCAGTACTTC. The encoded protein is CASSLETSGGETQYF.

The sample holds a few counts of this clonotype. For the CDR3, the DNA is TGCAGTGCTAAGGTACTATCCTCCTACAATGAGCAGTTCTTC. This encodes CSAKVLSSYNEQFF. The rearrangement joins TRBV20-1 to TRBJ2-1; D call uncertain. The V end lost 4 bases, the J end lost 0 bases, and 10 bases lay between the germline ends. The CDR3 length is 14 residues. Germline CDR1 and CDR2: DFQATT and SNEGSKA (reference sequence).

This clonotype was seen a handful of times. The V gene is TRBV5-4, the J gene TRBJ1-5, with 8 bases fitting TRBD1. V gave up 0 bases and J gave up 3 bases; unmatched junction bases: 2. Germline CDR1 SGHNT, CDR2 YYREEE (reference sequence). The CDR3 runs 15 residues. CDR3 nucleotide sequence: TGTGCCAGCAGCTTGGTGGACAGGGACAATCAGCCCCAGCATTTT. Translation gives CASSLVDRDNQPQHF.

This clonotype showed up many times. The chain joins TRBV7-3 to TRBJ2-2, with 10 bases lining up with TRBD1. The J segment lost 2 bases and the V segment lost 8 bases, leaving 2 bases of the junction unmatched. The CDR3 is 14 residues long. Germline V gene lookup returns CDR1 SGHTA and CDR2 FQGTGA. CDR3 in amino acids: CASRQGANTGELFF. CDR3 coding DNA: TGTGCCAGCCGACAGGGGGCCAACACCGGGGAGCTGTTTTTT.

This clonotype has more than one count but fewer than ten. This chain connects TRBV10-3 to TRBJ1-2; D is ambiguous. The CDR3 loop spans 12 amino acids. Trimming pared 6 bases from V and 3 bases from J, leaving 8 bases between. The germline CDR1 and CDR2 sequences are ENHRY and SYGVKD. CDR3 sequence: CAIRETDYGYTF. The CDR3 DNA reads TGTGCCATCAGAGAGACCGACTATGGCTACACCTTC.

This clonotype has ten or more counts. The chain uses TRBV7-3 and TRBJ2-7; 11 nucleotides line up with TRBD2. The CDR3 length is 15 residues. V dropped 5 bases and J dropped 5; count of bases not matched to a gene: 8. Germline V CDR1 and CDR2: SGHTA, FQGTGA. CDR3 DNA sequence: TGTGCCAGCAGCCTACTAGCGGGGGCCATCGACGAGCAGTACTTC. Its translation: CASSLLAGAIDEQYF.

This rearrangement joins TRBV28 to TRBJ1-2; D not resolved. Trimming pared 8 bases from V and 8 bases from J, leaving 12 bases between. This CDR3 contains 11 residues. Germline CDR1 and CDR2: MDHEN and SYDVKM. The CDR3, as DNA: TGTGCCAGCGGGGAAATCATGGGCTACACCTTC. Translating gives CASGEIMGYTF.

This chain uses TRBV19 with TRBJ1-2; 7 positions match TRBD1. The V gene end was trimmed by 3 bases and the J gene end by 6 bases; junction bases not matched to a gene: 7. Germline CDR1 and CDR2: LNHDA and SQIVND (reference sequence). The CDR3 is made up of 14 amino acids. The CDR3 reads CASSIRQGEDGYTF. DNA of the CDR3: TGTGCCAGTAGTATCCGACAGGGTGAGGATGGCTACACCTTC.

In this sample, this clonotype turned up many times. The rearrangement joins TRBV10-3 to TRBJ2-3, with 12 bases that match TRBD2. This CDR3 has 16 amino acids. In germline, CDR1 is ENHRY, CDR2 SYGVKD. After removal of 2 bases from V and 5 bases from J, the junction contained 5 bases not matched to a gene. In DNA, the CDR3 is TGTGCCATCAGTGAGGCTAGCGGGGGGGCAAAAGATACGCAGTATTTT. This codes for CAISEASGGAKDTQYF.

CDR3 in amino acids: CASYQRRGTGGEVTEAFF. For the CDR3, the DNA is TGTGCCAGTTATCAGAGGAGAGGGACAGGGGGCGAGGTCACTGAAGCTTTCTTT. The rearrangement joins TRBV6-6 to TRBJ1-1; 12 bases are shared with TRBD1. The CDR3 consists of 18 residues. The germline CDR1 and CDR2 sequences are MNHNY and SVGAGI (reference sequence). J was trimmed by 4 bases and V by 9 bases; bases with no gene match: 18.

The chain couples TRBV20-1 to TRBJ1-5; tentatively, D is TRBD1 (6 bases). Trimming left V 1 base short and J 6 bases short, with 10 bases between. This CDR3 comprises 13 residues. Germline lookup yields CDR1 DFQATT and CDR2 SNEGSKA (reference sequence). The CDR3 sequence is CSARVQGGQPQHF. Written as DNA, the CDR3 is TGCAGTGCTAGAGTACAGGGAGGTCAGCCCCAGCATTTT.

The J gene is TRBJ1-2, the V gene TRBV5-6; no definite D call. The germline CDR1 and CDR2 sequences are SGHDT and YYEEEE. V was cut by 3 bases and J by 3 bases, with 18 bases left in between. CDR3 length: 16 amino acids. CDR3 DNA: TGTGCCAGCAGCTCTTTGGAACGGAAGACTTACTATGGCTACACCTTC. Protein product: CASSSLERKTYYGYTF.

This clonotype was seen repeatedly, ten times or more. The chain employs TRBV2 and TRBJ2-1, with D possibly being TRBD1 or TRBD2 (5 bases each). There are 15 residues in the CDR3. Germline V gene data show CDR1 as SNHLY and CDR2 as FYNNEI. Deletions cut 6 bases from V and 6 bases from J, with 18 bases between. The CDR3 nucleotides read TGTGCCAGCAGGAAACCGGGACCACCCACCAATGAGCAGTTCTTC. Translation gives CASRKPGPPTNEQFF.

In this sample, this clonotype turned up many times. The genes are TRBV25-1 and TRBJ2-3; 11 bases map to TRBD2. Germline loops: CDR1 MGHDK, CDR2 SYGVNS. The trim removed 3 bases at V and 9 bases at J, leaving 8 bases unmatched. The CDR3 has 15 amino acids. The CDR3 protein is CASSDSSGGLETQYF. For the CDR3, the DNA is TGTGCCAGCAGTGACTCTAGCGGGGGGCTCGAGACGCAGTATTTT.

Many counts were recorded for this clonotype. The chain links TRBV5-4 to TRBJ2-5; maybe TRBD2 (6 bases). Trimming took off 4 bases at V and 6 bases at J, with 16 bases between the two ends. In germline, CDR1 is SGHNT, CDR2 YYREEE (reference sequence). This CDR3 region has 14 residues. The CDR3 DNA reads TGTGCCAGCAGCCCGGAGGAGGGGCGGCAGACCCAGTACTTC. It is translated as CASSPEEGRQTQYF.

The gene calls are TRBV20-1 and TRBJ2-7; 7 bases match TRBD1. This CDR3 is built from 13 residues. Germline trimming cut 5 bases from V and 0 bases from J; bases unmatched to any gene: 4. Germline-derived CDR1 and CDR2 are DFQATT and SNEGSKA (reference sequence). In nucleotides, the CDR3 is TGCAGTGCTCCAGGGACAGCCTCCTACGAGCAGTACTTC. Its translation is CSAPGTASYEQYF.